These T cell receptor beta chains were read from a single sample in a study of PD-L1 blockade in urothelial cancer. Here immunoSEQ multiplex PCR was the method, and the copy in TCRdb shows in-frame clones only, minus some. Counted here are approximately 79,000 clones, approximately 89% occurring once; the ten biggest clones make up around 0.9%. The sample was PBMCs, taken around atezolizumab (anti-PD-L1) treatment. The receptors here all came from a woman older than 75 with urothelial cancer. Both conserved end residues are part of each CDR3. A D gene is named only where the DNA matches it firmly. The size entry is marked missing in some rows and otherwise reads once, few, many or a size class.

size: .
J: TRBJ2-1
D: .
V: TRBV6-4
CDR3: CASSRQASSYNEQFF
DNA: TGTGCCAGCAGTCGACAGGCTAGCTCCTACAATGAGCAGTTCTTC

size: .
J: TRBJ2-7
D: .
V: TRBV11-2
CDR3: CASSLGELYEQYF
DNA: TGTGCCAGCAGCTTAGGGGAGTTATACGAGCAGTACTTC

size: .
J: TRBJ2-1
D: TRBD2
V: TRBV29-1
CDR3: CSASGIRTDEQFF
DNA: TGCAGCGCTAGCGGGATACGGACGGATGAGCAGTTCTTC

size: .
J: TRBJ2-7
D: TRBD1
V: TRBV7-2
CDR3: CASSLGTGITYEQYF
DNA: TGTGCCAGCAGCCTGGGGACAGGGATTACCTACGAGCAGTACTTC

size: .
J: TRBJ2-7
D: .
V: TRBV27
CDR3: CASATRQGPEQYF
DNA: TGTGCCAGCGCCACACGTCAGGGCCCCGAGCAGTACTTC

size: .
J: TRBJ2-2
D: .
V: TRBV6-5
CDR3: CASSPGQRYTGELFF
DNA: TGTGCCAGCAGCCCTGGACAGCGATACACCGGGGAGCTGTTTTTT

size: .
J: TRBJ1-5
D: TRBD1
V: TRBV7-9
CDR3: CASSAGTGVSNQPQHF
DNA: TGTGCCAGCAGCGCGGGGACAGGGGTCAGCAATCAGCCCCAGCATTTT

size: .
J: TRBJ2-1
D: TRBD2
V: TRBV15
CDR3: CATSRASGSYNEQFF
DNA: TGTGCCACCAGCAGGGCTAGCGGATCCTACAATGAGCAGTTCTTC

size: .
J: TRBJ2-7
D: TRBD1
V: TRBV11-1
CDR3: CASSLVSTGSYEQYF
DNA: TGTGCCAGCAGCTTAGTATCGACAGGGTCCTACGAGCAGTACTTC

size: .
J: TRBJ2-2
D: .
V: TRBV7-3
CDR3: CASSLFGTLMGGELFF
DNA: TGTGCCAGCAGCTTATTTGGGACATTGATGGGCGGGGAGCTGTTTTTT

size: .
J: TRBJ2-7
D: .
V: TRBV7-9
CDR3: CASSLLGDEQYF
DNA: TGTGCCAGCAGCTTATTAGGGGACGAGCAGTACTTC

size: .
J: TRBJ2-5
D: TRBD1
V: TRBV18
CDR3: CASSPFGTGAPETQYF
DNA: TGTGCCAGCTCACCATTTGGGACAGGGGCCCCAGAGACCCAGTACTTC

size: .
J: TRBJ2-2
D: TRBD2
V: TRBV27
CDR3: CASSLNGLARGELFF
DNA: TGTGCCAGCAGTTTAAATGGACTAGCGCGCGGGGAGCTGTTTTTT

size: .
J: TRBJ2-1
D: .
V: TRBV7-6
CDR3: CASSLVAGRYNEQFF
DNA: TGTGCCAGCAGCTTAGTTGCGGGACGGTACAATGAGCAGTTCTTC

size: .
J: TRBJ2-1
D: TRBD2
V: TRBV19
CDR3: CASRLAGTRGEQFF
DNA: TGTGCCAGTAGGTTAGCGGGGACCCGGGGGGAGCAGTTCTTC

size: .
J: TRBJ2-1
D: TRBD2
V: TRBV11-3
CDR3: CASSWGGSSYNEQFF
DNA: TGTGCCAGCAGCTGGGGGGGGAGCTCCTACAATGAGCAGTTCTTC

size: .
J: TRBJ2-2
D: .
V: TRBV7-7
CDR3: CASSLGGTGELFF
DNA: TGTGCCAGCAGCTTAGGCGGGACCGGGGAGCTGTTTTTT

size: .
J: TRBJ1-1
D: TRBD1
V: TRBV23-1
CDR3: CASSQTTLGTGTGFTEAFF
DNA: TGCGCCAGCAGTCAAACTACCCTGGGGACAGGGACGGGTTTCACTGAAGCTTTCTTT

size: few
J: TRBJ1-2
D: TRBD1
V: TRBV7-9
CDR3: CASSRRTGAENYGYTF
DNA: TGTGCCAGCAGCCGGCGGACAGGGGCCGAGAACTATGGCTACACCTTC

size: .
J: TRBJ1-2
D: .
V: TRBV7-9
CDR3: CASSLIEAGPNYGYTF
DNA: TGTGCCAGCAGCTTGATTGAGGCAGGGCCCAACTATGGCTACACCTTC

size: .
J: TRBJ2-7
D: .
V: TRBV28
CDR3: CASRQPLSYEQYF
DNA: TGTGCCAGCAGACAGCCCCTCTCCTACGAGCAGTACTTC

size: .
J: TRBJ2-1
D: .
V: TRBV15
CDR3: CATSRGRQNYNEQFF
DNA: TGTGCCACCAGCAGAGGGAGGCAGAACTACAATGAGCAGTTCTTC

size: .
J: TRBJ1-1
D: .
V: TRBV2
CDR3: CASTLKGLANTEAFF
DNA: TGTGCCAGCACCTTAAAGGGGCTGGCGAACACTGAAGCTTTCTTT

size: .
J: TRBJ2-1
D: .
V: TRBV7-3
CDR3: CASSPPQGGQFF
DNA: TGTGCCAGCAGCCCCCCCCAGGGGGGTCAGTTCTTC

size: .
J: TRBJ2-7
D: .
V: TRBV7-8
CDR3: CASSLLAASYEQYF
DNA: TGTGCCAGCAGTCTTCTCGCGGCCTCCTACGAGCAGTACTTC

size: .
J: TRBJ1-2
D: .
V: TRBV28
CDR3: CASSFGIFGYTF
DNA: TGTGCCAGCAGTTTCGGGATATTTGGCTACACCTTC

size: .
J: TRBJ2-1
D: TRBD2
V: TRBV28
CDR3: CASSNSGIATDNEQFF
DNA: TGTGCCAGCAGTAATAGCGGGATCGCAACCGACAATGAGCAGTTCTTC

size: .
J: TRBJ1-4
D: TRBD1
V: TRBV4-1
CDR3: CASSERLTGVGEKLFF
DNA: TGCGCCAGCAGCGAAAGACTGACAGGGGTCGGGGAAAAACTGTTTTTT

size: .
J: TRBJ2-1
D: TRBD2
V: TRBV4-1
CDR3: CASSQEEPGLAGRGWRDEQFF
DNA: TGCGCCAGCAGCCAAGAAGAACCGGGACTAGCGGGAAGGGGATGGAGGGATGAGCAGTTCTTC

size: .
J: TRBJ2-7
D: .
V: TRBV2
CDR3: CASSLGIRTATYEQYF
DNA: TGTGCCAGCAGTTTAGGTATAAGAACAGCTACCTACGAGCAGTACTTC